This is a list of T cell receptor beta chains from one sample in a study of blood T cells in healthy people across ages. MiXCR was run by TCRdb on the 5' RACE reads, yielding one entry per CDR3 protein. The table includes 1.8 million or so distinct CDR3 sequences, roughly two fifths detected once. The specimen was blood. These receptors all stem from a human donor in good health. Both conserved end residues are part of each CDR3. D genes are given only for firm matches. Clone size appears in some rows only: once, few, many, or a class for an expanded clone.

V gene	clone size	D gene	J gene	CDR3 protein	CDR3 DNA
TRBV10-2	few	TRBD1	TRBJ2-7	CASGTGDHEQYF	TGCGCCAGTGGGACAGGGGACCACGAGCAGTACTTC
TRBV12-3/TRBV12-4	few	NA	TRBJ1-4	CASSTTTVPEKLFF	TGTGCCAGCAGTACAACGACAGTTCCTGAAAAACTGTTTTTT
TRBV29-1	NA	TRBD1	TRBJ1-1	CSVVRDRGRGTEAFF	TGCAGCGTCGTTAGAGACAGGGGTCGTGGCACTGAAGCTTTCTTT
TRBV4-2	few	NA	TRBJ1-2	CASSPTGPRGYGYTF	TGTGCCAGCAGCCCGACCGGCCCTAGGGGCTATGGCTACACCTTC
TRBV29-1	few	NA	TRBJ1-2	CSVHSNYGYTF	TGCAGCGTGCACTCTAACTATGGCTACACCTTC
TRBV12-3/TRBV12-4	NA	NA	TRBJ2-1	CASSSGDWAFF	TGTGCCAGCAGTTCGGGGGACTGGGCGTTCTTC
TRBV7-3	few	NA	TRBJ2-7	CASSLGLPGDEQYF	TGTGCCAGCAGCTTAGGACTGCCGGGCGACGAGCAGTACTTC
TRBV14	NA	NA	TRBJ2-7	CASSQGMGITYEQYF	TGTGCCAGCAGCCAAGGGATGGGAATCACCTACGAGCAGTACTTC
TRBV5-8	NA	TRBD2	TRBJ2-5	CASSKGLAGGETQYF	TGTGCCAGCAGCAAGGGACTAGCGGGGGGAGAGACCCAGTACTTC
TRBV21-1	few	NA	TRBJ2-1	CASSTPRTGSYNEQFF	TGTGCCAGCAGCACTCCTAGGACAGGGTCCTACAATGAGCAGTTCTTC
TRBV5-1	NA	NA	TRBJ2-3	CASTRDLTTDTQYF	TGCGCCAGCACCCGGGACCTAACCACAGATACGCAGTATTTT
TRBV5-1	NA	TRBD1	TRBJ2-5	CASTSDRDQETQYF	TGCGCCAGCACCTCGGACAGGGACCAAGAGACCCAGTACTTC
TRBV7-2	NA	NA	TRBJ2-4	CASSLVSGGIQNIQYF	TGTGCCAGCAGCTTAGTATCTGGGGGTATTCAAAACATTCAGTACTTC
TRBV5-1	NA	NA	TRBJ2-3	CASSLGLTSTDTQYF	TGCGCCAGCAGCTTAGGACTCACTAGCACAGATACGCAGTATTTT
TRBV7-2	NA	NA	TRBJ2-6	CASSLEPVSGANVLTF	TGTGCCAGCAGCTTAGAGCCCGTTTCTGGGGCCAACGTCCTGACTTTC
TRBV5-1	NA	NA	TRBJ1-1	CASSPMGGVKTEAFF	TGCGCCAGCAGCCCCATGGGGGGGGTGAAGACTGAAGCTTTCTTT
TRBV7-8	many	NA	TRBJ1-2	CASSSLGVRHYGYTF	TGTGCCAGCAGCTCCCTCGGCGTCCGTCACTATGGCTACACCTTC
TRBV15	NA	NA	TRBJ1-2	CATSLKNYGYTF	TGTGCCACCAGCTTAAAGAACTATGGCTACACCTTC
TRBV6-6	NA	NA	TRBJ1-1	CASRHTTNTEAFF	TGTGCCAGCAGACACACCACGAACACTGAAGCTTTCTTT
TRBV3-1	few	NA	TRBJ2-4	CASSQGAGIQYF	TGTGCCAGCAGCCAAGGGGCCGGCATTCAGTACTTC
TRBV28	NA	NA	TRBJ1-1	CASSPLTFMNTEAFF	TGTGCCAGCAGTCCCCTGACTTTTATGAACACTGAAGCTTTCTTT
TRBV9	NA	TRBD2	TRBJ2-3	CASSVGTSYTDTQYF	TGTGCCAGCAGCGTAGGGACTAGCTACACAGATACGCAGTATTTT
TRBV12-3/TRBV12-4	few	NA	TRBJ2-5	CASGQRSQETQYF	TGTGCCAGCGGCCAGCGGAGCCAAGAGACCCAGTACTTC
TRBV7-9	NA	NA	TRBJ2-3	CASSSPPADTQYF	TGTGCCAGCAGCTCCCCCCCGGCAGATACGCAGTATTTT
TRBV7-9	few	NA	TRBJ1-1	CASSSSIQNTEAFF	TGTGCCAGCAGCTCCTCCATTCAAAACACTGAAGCTTTCTTT
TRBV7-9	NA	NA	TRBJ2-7	CASSEKGGSYEQYF	TGTGCCAGCAGCGAAAAGGGGGGATCCTACGAGCAGTACTTC
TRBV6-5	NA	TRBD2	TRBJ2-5	CASSYSSGGQKKTQYF	TGTGCCAGCAGTTACTCGTCGGGGGGGCAGAAGAAGACCCAGTACTTC
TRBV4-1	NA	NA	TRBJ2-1	CASSPSAGSEQFF	TGCGCCAGCAGCCCCTCGGCTGGCAGTGAGCAGTTCTTC
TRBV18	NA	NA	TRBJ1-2	CASSPQQGNGYTF	TGTGCCAGCTCACCCCAGCAGGGGAACGGCTACACCTTC
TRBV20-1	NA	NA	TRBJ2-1	CSARPKENEQFF	TGCAGTGCCCGCCCCAAGGAGAATGAGCAGTTCTTC
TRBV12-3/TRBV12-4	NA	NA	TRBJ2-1	CASSPAGDEQFF	TGTGCCAGCAGTCCAGCAGGTGATGAGCAGTTCTTC
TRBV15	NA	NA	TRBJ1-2	CATSRDAGGYTF	TGTGCCACCAGCAGAGATGCCGGGGGCTACACCTTC
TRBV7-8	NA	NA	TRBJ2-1	CASSGERSSYNEQFF	TGTGCCAGCAGCGGAGAGCGGAGCTCCTACAATGAGCAGTTCTTC
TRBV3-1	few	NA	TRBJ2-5	CASSRGLSGETQYF	TGTGCCAGCAGCCGGGGGTTATCGGGAGAGACCCAGTACTTC